Listed below are T cell receptor beta chains from one sample, sequenced in a study of early T cells in non-severe SARS-CoV-2 infection. MiXCR was run by TCRdb on the 5' RACE reads, yielding one entry per CDR3 protein. The sample has about 94,000 distinct CDR3 sequences, around 14% seen once. The sequencing sample was made of whole blood. The receptors stem from an adult who was a healthcare worker with PCR-confirmed SARS-CoV-2 infection or an uninfected control (not recorded which). Both conserved end residues are part of each CDR3. The D gene is left open where the match is weak. Expanded clones get a size class; other rows say once, few or many, or leave the size out.

>-|TRBV11-2|TRBJ2-7|few
CASSLSIQAAYEQYF
TGTGCCAGCAGCTTATCAATACAGGCTGCCTACGAGCAGTACTTC
>-|TRBV20-1|TRBJ1-5|-
CSAQPGVGNQPQHF
TGCAGTGCTCAGCCAGGGGTTGGCAATCAGCCCCAGCATTTT
>TRBD1|TRBV7-6|TRBJ1-6|few
CASGLTGENSPLHF
TGTGCCAGCGGATTAACAGGGGAAAATTCACCCCTCCACTTT
>TRBD1|TRBV2|TRBJ1-2|many
CASSSQGVNYGYTF
TGTGCCAGCAGTTCCCAGGGGGTTAACTATGGCTACACCTTC
>TRBD2|TRBV5-1|TRBJ2-5|few
CASSFLAGQETQYF
TGCGCCAGCAGCTTTCTAGCGGGGCAAGAGACCCAGTACTTC
>-|TRBV7-8|TRBJ1-4|few
CASSLPGLGEKLFF
TGTGCCAGCAGCTTACCGGGGCTTGGAGAAAAACTGTTTTTT
>-|TRBV7-9|TRBJ1-6|-
CASSPGDGHPNSPLHF
TGTGCCAGCAGCCCGGGGGACGGACACCCTAATTCACCCCTCCACTTT
>TRBD1|TRBV7-2|TRBJ2-1|-
CASSLGRGLDNEQFF
TGTGCCAGCAGCCTGGGCAGGGGGTTAGACAATGAGCAGTTCTTC
>-|TRBV18|TRBJ1-4|many
CASSPPKGTNEKLFF
TGTGCCAGCTCACCACCCAAGGGCACTAATGAAAAACTGTTTTTT
>-|TRBV28|TRBJ2-2|many
CASSPDTNTGELFF
TGTGCCAGCAGTCCCGACACCAACACCGGGGAGCTGTTTTTT
>-|TRBV7-9|TRBJ1-1|-
CASTQQDVVSEAFF
TGTGCCAGCACTCAACAGGACGTAGTCTCTGAAGCTTTCTTT
>-|TRBV20-1|TRBJ1-4|-
CSAQQGFANEKLFF
TGCAGTGCTCAACAGGGTTTTGCTAATGAAAAACTGTTTTTT
>TRBD1|TRBV5-1|TRBJ2-7|few
CASSRTGTGTYEQYF
TGCGCCAGCAGCCGAACAGGGACAGGGACCTACGAGCAGTACTTC
>TRBD1|TRBV6-5|TRBJ2-3|-
CASTKGDRVADTQYF
TGTGCCAGCACCAAAGGGGACAGGGTGGCAGATACGCAGTATTTT
>TRBD1|TRBV29-1|TRBJ1-5|-
CSVATSGGVQPQHF
TGCAGCGTCGCAACCTCAGGGGGAGTTCAGCCCCAGCATTTT
>TRBD2|TRBV7-2|TRBJ2-4|many
CASSWMAGGNIQYF
TGTGCCAGCAGCTGGATGGCGGGGGGGAACATTCAGTACTTC
>-|TRBV29-1|TRBJ1-5|many
CSVGLFSNQPQHF
TGCAGCGTTGGACTTTTTAGCAATCAGCCCCAGCATTTT
>TRBD2|TRBV25-1|TRBJ2-7|few
CASSEGGIPYEQYF
TGTGCCAGCAGTGAGGGGGGGATTCCCTACGAGCAGTACTTC
>-|TRBV29-1|TRBJ2-7|-
CSVTTVSDEQYF
TGCAGCGTTACGACAGTCTCGGACGAGCAGTACTTC
>TRBD1|TRBV6-1|TRBJ2-3|many
CARGSGTGTDTQYF
TGTGCCAGGGGATCCGGGACAGGCACAGATACGCAGTATTTT
>-|TRBV18|TRBJ1-6|-
CASSPDGFHNSPLHF
TGTGCCAGCTCACCTGATGGGTTCCATAATTCACCCCTCCACTTT
>-|TRBV6-6|TRBJ1-2|-
CASTSGGSPYGYTF
TGTGCCAGCACCTCCGGAGGCAGTCCCTATGGCTACACCTTC
>-|TRBV28|TRBJ2-7|many
CASRPRGPSSYEQYF
TGTGCCAGCAGGCCCAGGGGACCTAGCTCCTACGAGCAGTACTTC
>TRBD1|TRBV28|TRBJ2-3|-
CASQATSPGQGHTDTQYF
TGTGCCAGCCAGGCGACCTCCCCCGGACAGGGGCACACAGATACGCAGTATTTT
>-|TRBV3-2|TRBJ2-1|many
CASSPRQDFTPDNEQFF
TGTGCCAGCAGCCCCCGGCAGGACTTTACCCCAGACAATGAGCAGTTCTTC
>-|TRBV2|TRBJ2-6|many
CASSEEGYAGANVLTF
TGTGCCAGCAGTGAAGAGGGTTACGCTGGGGCCAACGTCCTGACTTTC
>TRBD1|TRBV7-2|TRBJ2-1|few
CASSPKGDRVVLEQFF
TGTGCCAGCAGCCCTAAGGGGGACAGGGTAGTTCTGGAGCAGTTCTTC
>TRBD1|TRBV29-1|TRBJ2-1|-
CSVEDRESYNEQFF
TGCAGCGTTGAGGACAGGGAATCCTACAATGAGCAGTTCTTC
>-|TRBV5-1|TRBJ2-5|-
CASSLERPQETQYF
TGCGCCAGCAGCTTGGAACGGCCCCAAGAGACCCAGTACTTC
>TRBD2|TRBV4-2|TRBJ2-1|-
CASSQAGGRGSYNEQFF
TGTGCCAGCAGCCAAGCCGGCGGGAGGGGCTCCTACAATGAGCAGTTCTTC
>-|TRBV7-9|TRBJ2-3|-
CASSPNTDTQYF
TGTGCCAGCAGCCCTAATACAGATACGCAGTATTTT
>-|TRBV11-2|TRBJ2-5|many
CASSLAEGGPLETQYF
TGTGCCAGCAGCTTAGCGGAGGGGGGGCCCTTGGAGACCCAGTACTTC
>-|TRBV20-1|TRBJ1-4|-
CSARRVGGYEKLFF
TGCAGTGCTAGACGGGTCGGGGGGTATGAAAAACTGTTTTTT
>-|TRBV5-5|TRBJ1-1|many
CASSPEDSNTEAFF
TGTGCCAGCAGCCCCGAGGACAGCAACACTGAAGCTTTCTTT